This T cell receptor (beta chain) was obtained from a study of cytomegalovirus exposure and HLA in healthy donors. Whole-study findings and limits: Most TCR sequences were rare, but some public TCRs occurred in many donors. The authors listed around 150 TCR beta chains as cytomegalovirus-associated.

Profiling relied on immunoSEQ multiplex PCR, and the TCRdb table lists in-frame clones only, not all of them. The table includes 57,000 or so clones, roughly 90% detected once. CDR1 is DFQATT, CDR2 SNEGSKA, per germline (reference sequence). V was shortened by 3 bases and J by 10 bases, with 11 bases between the two germline ends. This CDR3 has 11 residues. As regards this clone: Its antigen remains unknown.

The sequence was collected from a young woman in good health and CMV-seronegative. The sample comprised PBMCs. This chain joins TRBV20-1 and TRBJ2-3; D ambiguous. CDR3 DNA sequence: TGCAGTGCTAGGTTAACAGACGCGCAGTATTTT. This codes for CSARLTDAQYF.